A single sample is the source of the 8 T cell receptor beta chains below, sequenced in a study. TCRdb recomputed calls from the 5' RACE reads with MiXCR, one row per CDR3 protein. This sample has roughly 39,000 distinct CDR3 sequences, with approximately 17% found just once. The sequencing input was naive CD4+ T cells sorted from a lymph node. Subset indicated: naive CD4+ T cells, CD4+CD45RA+CD25-. Every receptor here comes from a female donor with breast cancer.

This chain uses TRBV12-3 or TRBV12-4 with TRBJ2-3; 7 nucleotides agree with TRBD1. Unmatched junction bases numbered 4, after V lost 6 bases and J lost 1 base. The CDR3 has 14 residues. CDR3 sequence: CASRFQGGTDTQYF. Here the CDR3 DNA reads TGTGCCAGCAGGTTTCAGGGGGGCACAGATACGCAGTATTTT.

This clonotype was counted between two and nine times. The V call is TRBV29-1, the J call TRBJ2-7, with D unresolved. V was cut by 4 bases and J by 3 bases, with 7 bases left in between. The germline V gene encodes CDR1 SQVTM and CDR2 ANQGSEA. The CDR3 consists of 11 residues. The CDR3: CSVGAFYEQYF. Here the CDR3 DNA reads TGCAGCGTTGGGGCATTCTACGAGCAGTACTTC.

This clonotype is deemed medium-sized. The gene calls are TRBV29-1 and TRBJ2-3; 10 bases line up with TRBD2. The trim removed 3 bases at V and 1 base at J, leaving 1 base unmatched. This CDR3 spans 14 amino acids. Germline V gene lookup returns CDR1 SQVTM and CDR2 ANQGSEA. CDR3 sequence reads: CSVDGTSGTDTQYF. The CDR3 DNA is TGCAGCGTTGACGGGACTAGCGGCACAGATACGCAGTATTTT.

The V gene is TRBV29-1, the J gene TRBJ2-7; TRBD1 might be the D (6 bases). There are 13 residues in the CDR3. CDR1 and CDR2 from the germline V gene are SQVTM and ANQGSEA. The DNA for the CDR3 is TGCAGAGCACTGAAACCTACAGGGTTCGAGCAGTACTTC. This codes for CRALKPTGFEQYF.

This clonotype was counted a few times. The chain uses TRBV7-3 and TRBJ2-1; D remains ambiguous. The CDR3 runs 14 residues. Trimming took off 2 bases at V and 0 bases at J, with 5 bases between the two ends. Germline V gene data show CDR1 as SGHTA and CDR2 as FQGTGA. CDR3 region: CASSLESSYNEQFF. CDR3 nucleotide sequence: TGTGCCAGCAGCTTAGAAAGCTCCTACAATGAGCAGTTCTTC.

The chain combines TRBV6-5 with TRBJ1-6; the D is unclear. The CDR3 length is 13 residues. The V and J ends lost 7 bases and 7 bases respectively, with 11 bases between them. Germline V lookup: CDR1 MNHEY, CDR2 SVGAGI. In DNA, the CDR3 is TGTGCCAGCATGGGCCCCCCGAATTCACCCCTCCACTTT. This codes for CASMGPPNSPLHF.

This clonotype was recorded at least ten times. CDR3: CASSVGPYNEQFF. CDR3 nucleotide sequence: TGTGCCAGCAGCGTAGGACCCTACAATGAGCAGTTCTTC. The V call is TRBV9, the J call TRBJ2-1; no reliable D call. V was clipped by 0 bases and J by 2 bases, with 3 bases between them. This CDR3 has 13 residues. CDR1 and CDR2 (germline): SGDLS, YYNGEE.

The V call is TRBV30, the J call TRBJ2-2; D might be TRBD2 (6 bases). The CDR3 runs to 14 residues. Trimming stripped 2 bases from V and 4 bases from J, with 11 bases between. The germline gives CDR1 GTSNPN, CDR2 SVGIG (reference sequence). This CDR3 reads CAWSPLATTGELFF. CDR3 sequence (DNA): TGTGCCTGGAGTCCCCTAGCGACCACCGGGGAGCTGTTTTTT.